This T cell receptor beta chain emerged from a study of tumor-infiltrating lymphocytes in localized non-small cell lung cancer. The CDR3 extends over 16 amino acids. V lost 3 bases and J 2 bases, leaving 15 bases between the germline ends. The V gene's germline CDR1 is SGHTA and CDR2 FQGNSA. Overall study findings and caveats: Different pieces of the same tissue were used for each assay. Tumor T-cell fraction from TCR sequencing was not associated with recurrence-free survival (p = 0.61). No T-cell fraction difference was seen between IM1 and IM2 tumors.

Points on this clone: What it binds is unknown.

The data were produced by immunoSEQ multiplex PCR, yet TCRdb's version contains in-frame clones alone and is incomplete. Of 16,000 or so clones in the sample, around 80% were seen once. V usage is TRBV7-2 and J usage is TRBJ2-3; D is perhaps TRBD2 (6 bases). This TCR derives from a human donor with non-small cell lung cancer. The specimen was lung tumor tissue. The CDR3 DNA reads as TGTGCCAGCAGCTTGAGACGGGGGACCTACACAGATACGCAGTATTTT. It specifies CASSLRRGTYTDTQYF.